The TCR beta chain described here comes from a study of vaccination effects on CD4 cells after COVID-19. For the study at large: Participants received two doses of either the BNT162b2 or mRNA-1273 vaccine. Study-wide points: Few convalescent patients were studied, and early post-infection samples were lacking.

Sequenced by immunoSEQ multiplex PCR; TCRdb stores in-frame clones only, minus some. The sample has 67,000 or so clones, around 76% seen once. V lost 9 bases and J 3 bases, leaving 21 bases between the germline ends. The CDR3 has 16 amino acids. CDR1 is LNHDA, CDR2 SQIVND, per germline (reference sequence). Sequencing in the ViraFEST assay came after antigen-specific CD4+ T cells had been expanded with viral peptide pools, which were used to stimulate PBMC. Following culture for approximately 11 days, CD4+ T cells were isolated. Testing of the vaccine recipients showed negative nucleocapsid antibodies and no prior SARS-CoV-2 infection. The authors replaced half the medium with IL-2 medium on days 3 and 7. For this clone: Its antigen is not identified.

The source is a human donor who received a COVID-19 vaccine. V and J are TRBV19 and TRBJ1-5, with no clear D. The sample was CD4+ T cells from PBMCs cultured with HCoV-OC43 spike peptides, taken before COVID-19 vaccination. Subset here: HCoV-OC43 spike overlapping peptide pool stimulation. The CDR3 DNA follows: TGTGCCAGACCTACCCGGGCTCTAGACCACAATCAGCCCCAGCATTTT. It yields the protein CARPTRALDHNQPQHF.